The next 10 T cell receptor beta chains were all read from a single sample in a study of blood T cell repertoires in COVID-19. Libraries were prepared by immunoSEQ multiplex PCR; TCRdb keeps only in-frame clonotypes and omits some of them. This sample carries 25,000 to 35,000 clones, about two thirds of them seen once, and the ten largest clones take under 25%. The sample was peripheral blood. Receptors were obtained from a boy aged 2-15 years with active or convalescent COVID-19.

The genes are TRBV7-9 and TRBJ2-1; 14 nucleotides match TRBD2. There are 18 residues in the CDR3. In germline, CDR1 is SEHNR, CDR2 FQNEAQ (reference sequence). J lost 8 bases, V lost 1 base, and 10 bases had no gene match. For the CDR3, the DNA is TGTGCCAGCAGCTTAGGTGGGACTAGCGGGAGTGCGGGCGATGAGCAGTTCTTC. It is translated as CASSLGGTSGSAGDEQFF.

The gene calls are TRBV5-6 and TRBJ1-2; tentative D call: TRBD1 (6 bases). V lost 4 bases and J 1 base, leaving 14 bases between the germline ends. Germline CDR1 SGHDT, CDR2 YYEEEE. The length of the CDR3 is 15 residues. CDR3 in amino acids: CASSLMQGLNYGYTF. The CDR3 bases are TGTGCCAGCAGCCTCATGCAGGGGCTTAACTATGGCTACACCTTC.

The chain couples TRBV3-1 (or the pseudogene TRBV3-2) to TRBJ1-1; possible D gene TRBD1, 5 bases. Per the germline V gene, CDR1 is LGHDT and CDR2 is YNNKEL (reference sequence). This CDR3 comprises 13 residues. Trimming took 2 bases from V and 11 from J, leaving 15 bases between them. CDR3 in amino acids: CASSQRGGRDAFF. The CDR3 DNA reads TGTGCCAGCAGCCAACGGGGGGGGAGAGACGCTTTCTTT.

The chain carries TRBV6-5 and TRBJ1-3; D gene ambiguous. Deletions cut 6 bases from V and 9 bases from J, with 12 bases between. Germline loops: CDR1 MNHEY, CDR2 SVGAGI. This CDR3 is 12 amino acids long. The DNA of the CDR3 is TGTGCCAGCAGCGCCCGGGTGGGCACCATATATTTT. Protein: CASSARVGTIYF.

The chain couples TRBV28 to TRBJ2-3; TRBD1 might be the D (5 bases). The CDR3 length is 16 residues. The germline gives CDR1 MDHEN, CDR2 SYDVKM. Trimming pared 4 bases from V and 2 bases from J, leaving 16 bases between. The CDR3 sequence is CASSSMTDPFTDTQYF. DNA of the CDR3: TGTGCCAGCAGTTCCATGACAGATCCTTTCACAGATACGCAGTATTTT.

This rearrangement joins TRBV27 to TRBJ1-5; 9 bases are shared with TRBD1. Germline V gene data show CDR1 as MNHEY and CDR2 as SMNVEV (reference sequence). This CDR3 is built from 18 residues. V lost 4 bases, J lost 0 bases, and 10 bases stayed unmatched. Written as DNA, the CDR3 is TGTGCCAGCAGTTCTCGGTCTGGGACAGGGCATAGCAATCAGCCCCAGCATTTT. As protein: CASSSRSGTGHSNQPQHF.

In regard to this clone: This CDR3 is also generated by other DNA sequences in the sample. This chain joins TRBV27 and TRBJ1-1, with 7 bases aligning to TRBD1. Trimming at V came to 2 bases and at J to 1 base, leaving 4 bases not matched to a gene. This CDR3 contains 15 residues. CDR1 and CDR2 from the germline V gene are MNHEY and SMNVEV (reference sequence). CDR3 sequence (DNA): TGTGCCAGCAGTTTACAGGGGGGACGGAACACTGAAGCTTTCTTT. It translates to CASSLQGGRNTEAFF.

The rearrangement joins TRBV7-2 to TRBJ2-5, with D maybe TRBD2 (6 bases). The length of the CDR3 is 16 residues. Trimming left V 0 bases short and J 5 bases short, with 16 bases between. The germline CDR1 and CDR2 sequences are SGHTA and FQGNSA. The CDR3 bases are TGTGCCAGCAGCTTAGCAGGGACTCCCGGCGGGGAGACCCAGTACTTC. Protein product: CASSLAGTPGGETQYF.

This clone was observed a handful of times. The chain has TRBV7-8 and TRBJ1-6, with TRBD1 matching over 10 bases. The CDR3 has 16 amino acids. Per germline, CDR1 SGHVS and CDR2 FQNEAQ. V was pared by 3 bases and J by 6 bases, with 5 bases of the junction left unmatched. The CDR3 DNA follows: TGTGCCAGCAGCTTGAGACAGGGGGCGCGTAATTCACCCCTCCACTTT. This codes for CASSLRQGARNSPLHF.

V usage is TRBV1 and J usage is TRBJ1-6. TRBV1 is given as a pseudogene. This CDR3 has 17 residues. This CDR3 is CTSSQVVGGQLISPLHF. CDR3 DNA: TGCACCAGCAGCCAAGTCGTGGGGGGGCAGCTAATATCACCCCTCCACTTT.